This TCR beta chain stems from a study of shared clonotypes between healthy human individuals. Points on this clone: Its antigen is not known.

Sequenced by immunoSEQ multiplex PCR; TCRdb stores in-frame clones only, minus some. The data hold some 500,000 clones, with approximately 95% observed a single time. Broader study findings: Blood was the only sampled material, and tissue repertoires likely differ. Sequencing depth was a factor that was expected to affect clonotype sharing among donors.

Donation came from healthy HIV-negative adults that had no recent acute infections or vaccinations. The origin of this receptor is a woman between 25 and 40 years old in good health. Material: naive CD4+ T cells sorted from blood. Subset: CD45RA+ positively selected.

CDR3 nucleotides: TGCGCCAGCAGCTGGAGACAGGGGCCCACTGAAGCTTTCTTT. This gives the protein CASSWRQGPTEAFF. The rearrangement joins TRBV5-1 to TRBJ1-1; 8 bases align to TRBD1. The CDR3 sequence is 14 residues long. J was trimmed by 4 bases and V by 3 bases; bases with no gene match: 5. The germline V gene has CDR1 SGHRS and CDR2 YFSETQ.